The 20 T cell receptor beta chains reported below all come from one sample, sequenced in a study of T cells after yellow fever vaccination. TCRdb re-called the 5' RACE reads through MiXCR, storing one row per CDR3 protein. The data hold some 500,000 distinct CDR3 sequences, with about 14% observed a single time. The sequencing here drew on PBMCs, taken on the day of the yellow fever booster vaccination. The source of these receptors is a man aged 25 to 45 who received the YFV17D yellow fever vaccine.

This clonotype was seen a handful of times. The chain's CDR3 is CANRRDSRSFQYF. The CDR3 DNA reads TGTGCCAACCGCCGGGACAGCCGATCTTTTCAGTACTTC. The rearrangement joins TRBV27 to TRBJ2-4, with TRBD1 identical over 7 bases. This CDR3 has 13 amino acids. Looked up from germline, CDR1 is MNHEY and CDR2 is SMNVEV (reference sequence). Trimming took 10 bases from V and 11 from J; bases not matched to a gene: 14.

The chain is built from TRBV3-1 and TRBJ2-1; 15 bases are shared with TRBD2. The junction had 5 bases not matched to a gene; V was cut back by 4 bases and J by 4 bases. This CDR3 is 17 amino acids long. Germline V gene data show CDR1 as LGHDT and CDR2 as YNNKEL (reference sequence). CDR3 protein: CASSPRTSGRGYNEQFF. For the CDR3, the DNA is TGTGCCAGCAGCCCCCGGACTAGCGGGAGGGGTTACAATGAGCAGTTCTTC.

In its sample, this clonotype was seen a few times. This chain joins TRBV7-8 and TRBJ1-3; no clear D gene. CDR1 is SGHVS, CDR2 FQNEAQ, per germline. Trimming shortened V by 7 bases and J by 0 bases, and 7 bases separated the two germline ends. This CDR3 is built from 13 residues. CDR3 sequence reads: CASIIHSGNTIYF. The CDR3 nucleotides read TGTGCCAGCATAATCCACTCTGGAAACACCATATATTTT.

This chain links TRBV7-2 with TRBJ2-3; D is uncertain. The length of the CDR3 is 15 residues. In germline, CDR1 is SGHTA, CDR2 FQGNSA. Trimming took 1 base from V and 1 from J, leaving 9 bases between them. CDR3 loop: CASSLVMLRTDTQYF. The CDR3 DNA follows: TGTGCCAGCAGCTTAGTAATGTTACGCACAGATACGCAGTATTTT.

V usage is TRBV3-1 and J usage is TRBJ2-7; TRBD2 agrees at 10 bases. The CDR3 has 15 amino acids. The ends lost 11 bases at V and 5 bases at J; junction bases unmatched: 15. Germline CDR1 reads LGHDT; CDR2 reads YNNKEL (reference sequence). CDR3 residues: CACCQSAGGAHEQYF. The CDR3 region has the DNA TGTGCCTGCTGCCAATCAGCGGGAGGGGCCCACGAGCAGTACTTC.

This clonotype was seen more than once but under ten times. V usage is TRBV11-2 and J usage is TRBJ1-1; 8 bases map to TRBD1. This CDR3 contains 12 residues. Germline V gives CDR1 SGHAT, CDR2 FQNNGV. Unmatched junction bases numbered 4, after V lost 5 bases and J lost 8 bases. CDR3 protein: CASSPWDREAFF. In DNA, the CDR3 is TGTGCCAGCAGCCCTTGGGACAGGGAAGCTTTCTTT.

This clonotype appeared a few times. This chain joins TRBV25-1 and TRBJ2-2; D is undetermined. Deletions cut 2 bases from V and 0 bases from J, with 4 bases between. From germline, CDR1 is MGHDK and CDR2 SYGVNS. There are 14 residues in the CDR3. The CDR3 loop is CASSELANTGELFF. CDR3 nucleotides: TGTGCCAGCAGTGAACTAGCGAACACCGGGGAGCTGTTTTTT.

The CDR3 DNA follows: TGTGCCAGCAGCCAGAAATTGTGGGAGGGTAAAACCGAGCAGTACTTC. This sequence encodes CASSQKLWEGKTEQYF. V gene TRBV3-1 combines with J gene TRBJ2-7; 7 bases fit TRBD2. The CDR3 contains 16 residues. Trimming took 3 bases from V and 6 from J; bases not matched to a gene: 14. Germline V gene lookup returns CDR1 LGHDT and CDR2 YNNKEL (reference sequence).

The chain employs TRBV7-2 and TRBJ2-1, with 10 bases fitting TRBD2. The CDR3 sequence is 15 residues long. CDR1 is SGHTA and CDR2 is FQGNSA in the germline V gene. V lost 5 bases and J lost 3; bases outside the gene matches: 4. The CDR3 sequence is CASSRASGSYNEQFF. The CDR3 nucleotides read TGTGCCAGCAGCAGGGCTAGCGGGAGCTACAATGAGCAGTTCTTC. Based on the CDR3 plus reference TRBV7-2 and TRBJ2-1, the full variable domain is GAGVSQSPSNKVTEKGKDVELRCDPISGHTALYWYRQSLGQGLEFLIYFQGNSAPDKSGLPSDRFSAERTGGSVSTLTIQRTQQEDSAVYLCASSRASGSYNEQFFGPGTRLTVL.

V gene TRBV5-1 combines with J gene TRBJ2-3; D gene uncertain. Germline CDR1 and CDR2: SGHRS and YFSETQ. Trimming pared 0 bases from V and 5 bases from J, leaving 7 bases between. This CDR3 comprises 13 residues. Written as DNA, the CDR3 is TGCGCCAGCAGCTTGGGGTTTCGAGATACGCAGTATTTT. Its protein product is CASSLGFRDTQYF.

This chain links TRBV7-2 with TRBJ2-5; TRBD2 might be the D (5 bases). Per the germline V gene, CDR1 is SGHTA and CDR2 is FQGNSA. V was trimmed by 1 base and J by 5 bases, leaving 14 bases between them. CDR3 length equals 15 residues. The CDR3: CASSLEVGSYETQYF. DNA for the CDR3: TGTGCCAGCAGCTTAGAAGTAGGGAGTTATGAGACCCAGTACTTC.

This chain connects TRBV12-3 or TRBV12-4 to TRBJ2-7; the match to TRBD2 covers 7 bases. The CDR3 has 14 amino acids. V lost 2 bases to trimming and J lost 3 bases; unmatched junction nucleotides: 4. CDR3 in DNA: TGTGCCAGCAGTTTAATGCGGGAGAGCTACGAGCAGTACTTC. Translating it yields CASSLMRESYEQYF.

The chain combines TRBV15 with TRBJ1-3; a possible D gene is TRBD1 (6 bases). V lost 4 bases and J lost 4, with 11 bases in between. Per the germline V gene, CDR1 is LNHNV and CDR2 is YYDKDF (reference sequence). The CDR3 spans 14 residues. The CDR3 sequence is CATSNWGQGNTIYF. CDR3 coding DNA: TGTGCCACCAGCAACTGGGGACAAGGAAACACCATATATTTT.

The rearrangement joins TRBV7-2 to TRBJ2-3; 12 positions agree with TRBD2. The CDR3 has 16 amino acids. Germline CDR1 is SGHTA and CDR2 is FQGNSA. V was pared by 1 base and J by 7 bases, with 6 bases of the junction left unmatched. DNA for the CDR3: TGTGCCAGCAGCTTAGGACTAGCGGGAGCCATTAATACGCAGTATTTT. Residues: CASSLGLAGAINTQYF.

Only a few counts were recorded for this clonotype. This sequence joins TRBV5-1 and TRBJ2-1, with D possibly matching TRBD2 (7 bases). Germline lookup yields CDR1 SGHRS and CDR2 YFSETQ. Trimming shortened V by 4 bases and J by 8 bases, and 19 bases separated the two germline ends. The CDR3 is made up of 15 amino acids. The CDR3 coding sequence is TGCGCCAGCAGCCAGGGGCGGGAGAAGGTCCATGAGCAGTTCTTC. It is translated as CASSQGREKVHEQFF.

The chain has TRBV7-3 and TRBJ2-2; TRBD2 matches at 10 bases. Per the germline V gene, CDR1 is SGHTA and CDR2 is FQGTGA. V was pared by 7 bases and J by 0 bases, with 17 bases of the junction left unmatched. The CDR3 extends over 20 amino acids. For the CDR3, the DNA is TGTGCCAGCACCCCGGGGGGGGCTAGCGGGAGTTATCCGAACACCGGGGAGCTGTTTTTT. Its translation is CASTPGGASGSYPNTGELFF.

This sequence joins TRBV20-1 and TRBJ2-3; D is perhaps TRBD2 (5 bases). This CDR3 spans 15 amino acids. CDR1 and CDR2 from the germline V gene are DFQATT and SNEGSKA (reference sequence). Trimming shortened V by 8 bases and J by 2 bases, and 20 bases separated the two germline ends. The CDR3 bases are TGCAGTCTCATGAGCGGCCTCTCCTCCACAGATACGCAGTATTTT. It is translated as CSLMSGLSSTDTQYF.

V is TRBV20-1 and J is TRBJ1-4; D uncertain. Germline V gene lookup returns CDR1 DFQATT and CDR2 SNEGSKA (reference sequence). The CDR3 totals 13 residues. Trimming left V 6 bases short and J 0 bases short, with 8 bases between. The CDR3 DNA is TGCAGTGCCCTAAATGCAACTAATGAAAAACTGTTTTTT. This translates into CSALNATNEKLFF.

In its sample, this clonotype was seen many times. The rearrangement links TRBV7-2 to TRBJ2-7; 12 positions agree with TRBD2. From germline, CDR1 is SGHTA and CDR2 FQGNSA. This CDR3 region has 15 residues. The V segment lost 1 base and the J segment 6 bases; nucleotides outside the gene matches: 4. CDR3 in amino acids: CASSLGLAGVGEQYF. DNA for the CDR3: TGTGCCAGCAGCTTAGGACTAGCGGGAGTTGGCGAGCAGTACTTC.

This clonotype was counted between two and nine times. This rearrangement joins TRBV3-1 to TRBJ2-2; the D is unclear. The CDR3 has 16 residues. Germline CDR1 reads LGHDT; CDR2 reads YNNKEL (reference sequence). V was clipped by 3 bases and J by 6 bases, with 17 bases between them. CDR3 sequence (DNA): TGTGCCAGCAGCCACGGAATATCCGGGTTTGCCGGGGAGCTGTTTTTT. This codes for CASSHGISGFAGELFF.